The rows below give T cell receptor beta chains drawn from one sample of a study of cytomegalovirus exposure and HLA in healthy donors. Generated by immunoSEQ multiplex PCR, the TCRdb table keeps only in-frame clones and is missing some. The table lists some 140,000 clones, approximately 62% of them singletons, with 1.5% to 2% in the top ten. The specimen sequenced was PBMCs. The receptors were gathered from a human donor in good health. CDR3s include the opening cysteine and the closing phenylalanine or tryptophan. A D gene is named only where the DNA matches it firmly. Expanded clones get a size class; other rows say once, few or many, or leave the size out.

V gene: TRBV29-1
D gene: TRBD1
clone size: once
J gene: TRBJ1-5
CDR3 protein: CSARQGAGQPQHF
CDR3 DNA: TGCAGCGCCCGACAGGGGGCGGGTCAGCCCCAGCATTTT

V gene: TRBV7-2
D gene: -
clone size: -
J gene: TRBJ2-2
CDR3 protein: CASSFGGGVPRELFF
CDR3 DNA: TGTGCCAGCAGCTTTGGTGGCGGGGTCCCAAGGGAGCTGTTTTTT

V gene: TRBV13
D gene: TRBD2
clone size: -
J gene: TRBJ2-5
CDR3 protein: CASSSRLAGGGRETQYF
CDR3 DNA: TGTGCCAGCAGCTCCCGACTAGCGGGAGGTGGGAGGGAGACCCAGTACTTC

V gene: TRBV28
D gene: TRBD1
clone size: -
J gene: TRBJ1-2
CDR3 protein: CASSSAGTGSYGYTF
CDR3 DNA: TGTGCCAGCAGTTCCGCGGGGACAGGGAGCTATGGCTACACCTTC

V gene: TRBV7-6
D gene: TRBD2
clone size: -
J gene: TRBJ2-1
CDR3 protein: CASSPEPGLAGGLTYNEQFF
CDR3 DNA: TGTGCCAGCAGCCCCGAGCCGGGACTAGCGGGAGGACTCACATACAATGAGCAGTTCTTC

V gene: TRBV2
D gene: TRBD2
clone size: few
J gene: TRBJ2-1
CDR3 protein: CASRFTSAGEQFF
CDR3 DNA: TGTGCCAGCAGGTTCACTAGCGCAGGTGAGCAGTTCTTC

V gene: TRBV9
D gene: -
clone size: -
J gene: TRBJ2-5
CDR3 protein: CASSVAREQETQYF
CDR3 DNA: TGTGCCAGCAGCGTAGCTCGGGAACAAGAGACCCAGTACTTC

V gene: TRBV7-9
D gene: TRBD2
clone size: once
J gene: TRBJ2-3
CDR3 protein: CASSLGSRGGTDTQYF
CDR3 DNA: TGTGCCAGCAGCTTGGGCAGCCGGGGGGGCACAGATACGCAGTATTTT

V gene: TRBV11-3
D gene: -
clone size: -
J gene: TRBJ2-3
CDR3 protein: CASCRRAGDTQYF
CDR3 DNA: TGTGCCAGCTGTCGGAGGGCCGGAGATACGCAGTATTTT

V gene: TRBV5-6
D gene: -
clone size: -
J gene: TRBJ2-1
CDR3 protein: CASTWGRSEQFF
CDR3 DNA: TGTGCCAGCACCTGGGGGCGCAGTGAGCAGTTCTTC

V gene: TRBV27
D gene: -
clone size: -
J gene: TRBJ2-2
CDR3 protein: CASSPPGPGELFF
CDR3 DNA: TGTGCCAGCAGCCCCCCTGGCCCCGGGGAGCTGTTTTTT

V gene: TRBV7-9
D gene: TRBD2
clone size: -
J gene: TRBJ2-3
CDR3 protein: CASSITSGSKDTQYF
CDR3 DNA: TGTGCCAGCAGCATCACTAGCGGGAGTAAGGATACGCAGTATTTT

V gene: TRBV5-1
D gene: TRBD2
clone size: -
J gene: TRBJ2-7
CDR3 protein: CASSLAGTTYEQYF
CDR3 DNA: TGCGCCAGCAGCTTGGCGGGGACTACCTACGAGCAGTACTTC

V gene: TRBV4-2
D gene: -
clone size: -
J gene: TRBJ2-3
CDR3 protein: CASSQEGRGPLDTQYF
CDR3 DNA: TGTGCCAGCAGCCAAGAGGGTCGAGGGCCATTAGATACGCAGTATTTT

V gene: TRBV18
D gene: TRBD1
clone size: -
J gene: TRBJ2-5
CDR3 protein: CASSPGQEKETQYF
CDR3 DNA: TGTGCCAGCTCACCAGGACAGGAGAAAGAGACCCAGTACTTC

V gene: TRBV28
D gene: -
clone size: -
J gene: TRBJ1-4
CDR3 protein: CASSLGQNEKLFF
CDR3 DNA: TGTGCCAGCAGTTTAGGACAGAATGAAAAACTGTTTTTT

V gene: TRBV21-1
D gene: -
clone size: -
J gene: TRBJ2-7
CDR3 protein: CASSKRRLSLVYEQYF
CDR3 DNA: TGTGCCAGCAGCAAACGGCGACTGTCTCTGGTGTACGAGCAGTACTTC

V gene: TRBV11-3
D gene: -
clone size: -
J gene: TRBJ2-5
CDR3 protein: CASSLVRGVETQYF
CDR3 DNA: TGTGCCAGCAGCTTAGTACGGGGTGTAGAGACCCAGTACTTC

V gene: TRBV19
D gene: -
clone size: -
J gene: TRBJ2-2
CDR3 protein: CASSIRDTGELFF
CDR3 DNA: TGTGCCAGTAGTATACGTGACACCGGGGAGCTGTTTTTT

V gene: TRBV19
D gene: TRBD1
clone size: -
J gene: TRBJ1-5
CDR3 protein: CASSIDPGTGGPNQPQHF
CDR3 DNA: TGTGCCAGTAGTATAGATCCGGGGACAGGGGGTCCCAATCAGCCCCAGCATTTT

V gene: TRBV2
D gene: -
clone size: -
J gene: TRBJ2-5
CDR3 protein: CASSLGLGVVETQYF
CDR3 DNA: TGTGCCAGCAGTCTGGGTCTTGGAGTGGTGGAGACCCAGTACTTC

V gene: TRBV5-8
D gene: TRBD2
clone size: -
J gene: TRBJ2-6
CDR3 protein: CASSWGTGGLSGANVLTF
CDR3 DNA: TGTGCCAGCAGCTGGGGTACGGGAGGACTCTCTGGGGCCAACGTCCTGACTTTC

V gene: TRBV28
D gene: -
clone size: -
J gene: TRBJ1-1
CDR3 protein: CASSLSGVTEAFF
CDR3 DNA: TGTGCCAGCAGTTTATCAGGGGTGACTGAAGCTTTCTTT

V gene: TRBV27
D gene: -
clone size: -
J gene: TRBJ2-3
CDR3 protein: CASSSQPVDTQYF
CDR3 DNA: TGTGCCAGCAGTTCACAGCCCGTCGATACGCAGTATTTT

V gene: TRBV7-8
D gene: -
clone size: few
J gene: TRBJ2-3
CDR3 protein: CASSFGGNTQYF
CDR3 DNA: TGTGCCAGCAGCTTTGGCGGGAATACGCAGTATTTT

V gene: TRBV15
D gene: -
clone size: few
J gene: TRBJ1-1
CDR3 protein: CATSRDGLNTEAFF
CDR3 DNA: TGTGCCACCAGCAGAGATGGGCTGAACACTGAAGCTTTCTTT

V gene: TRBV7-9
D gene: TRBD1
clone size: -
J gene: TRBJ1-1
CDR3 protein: CASSQRQGRVAFF
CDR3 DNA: TGTGCCAGCAGCCAAAGACAGGGTCGCGTGGCTTTCTTT

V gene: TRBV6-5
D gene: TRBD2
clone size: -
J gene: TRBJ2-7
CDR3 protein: CASSATSGALYEQYF
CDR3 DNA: TGTGCCAGCAGTGCGACTAGCGGGGCTCTCTACGAGCAGTACTTC

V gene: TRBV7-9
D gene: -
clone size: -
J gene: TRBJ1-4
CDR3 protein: CASRVDKSLDEKLFF
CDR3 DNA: TGTGCCAGCAGGGTGGACAAGAGCCTGGATGAAAAACTGTTTTTT

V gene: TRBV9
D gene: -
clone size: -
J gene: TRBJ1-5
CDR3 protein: CASSAGGNQPQHF
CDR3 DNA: TGTGCCAGCAGCGCCGGAGGGAATCAGCCCCAGCATTTT

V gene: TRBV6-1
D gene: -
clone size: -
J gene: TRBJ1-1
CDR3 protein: CASSTNTEAFF
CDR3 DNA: TGTGCCAGCAGTACTAACACTGAAGCTTTCTTT

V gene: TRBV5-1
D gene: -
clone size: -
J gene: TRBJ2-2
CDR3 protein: CASSLGREYTGELFF
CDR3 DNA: TGCGCCAGCAGCTTGGGGAGGGAGTACACCGGGGAGCTGTTTTTT

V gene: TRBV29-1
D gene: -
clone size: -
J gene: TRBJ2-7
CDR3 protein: CSVEEGRTGRYEQYF
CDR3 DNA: TGCAGCGTTGAAGAAGGAAGAACAGGCAGGTACGAGCAGTACTTC

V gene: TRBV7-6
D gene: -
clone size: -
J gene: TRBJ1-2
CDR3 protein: CASSPGGWRDYGYTF
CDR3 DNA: TGTGCCAGCAGCCCAGGCGGGTGGAGAGACTATGGCTACACCTTC

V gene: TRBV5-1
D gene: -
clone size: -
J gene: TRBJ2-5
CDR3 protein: CASSPQGYWTETQYF
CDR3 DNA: TGCGCCAGCAGCCCCCAGGGATATTGGACAGAGACCCAGTACTTC

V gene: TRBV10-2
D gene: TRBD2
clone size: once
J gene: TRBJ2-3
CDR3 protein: CASSEQVVAGVPDTQYF
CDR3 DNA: TGCGCCAGCAGTGAGCAAGTAGTAGCGGGAGTCCCAGATACGCAGTATTTT

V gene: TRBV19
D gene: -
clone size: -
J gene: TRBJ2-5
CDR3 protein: CASSGAGQYQETQYF
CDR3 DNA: TGTGCCAGTAGTGGTGCAGGCCAGTACCAAGAGACCCAGTACTTC

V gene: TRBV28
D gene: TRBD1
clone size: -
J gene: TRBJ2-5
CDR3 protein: CASSFTTGYQETQYF
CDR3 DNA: TGTGCCAGCAGTTTCACGACAGGGTACCAAGAGACCCAGTACTTC

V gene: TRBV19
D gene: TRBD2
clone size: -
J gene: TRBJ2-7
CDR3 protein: CASSIGPGLATYEQYF
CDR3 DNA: TGTGCCAGTAGTATAGGCCCGGGACTAGCTACCTACGAGCAGTACTTC

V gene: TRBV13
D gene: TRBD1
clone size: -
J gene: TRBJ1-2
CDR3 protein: CASTVQGASNYGYTF
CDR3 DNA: TGTGCCAGCACGGTACAGGGGGCTTCTAACTATGGCTACACCTTC

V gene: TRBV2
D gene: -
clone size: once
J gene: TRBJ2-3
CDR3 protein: CASSTSGWGTDTQYF
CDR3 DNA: TGTGCCAGCAGCACAAGCGGGTGGGGCACAGATACGCAGTATTTT

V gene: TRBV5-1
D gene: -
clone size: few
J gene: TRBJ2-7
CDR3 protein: CASSAAQAMVQYF
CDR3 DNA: TGCGCCAGCAGCGCCGCGCAGGCTATGGTGCAGTACTTC

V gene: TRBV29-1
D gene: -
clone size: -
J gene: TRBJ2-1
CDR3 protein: CSATGQTIALNEQFF
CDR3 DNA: TGCAGCGCGACCGGACAGACCATCGCGCTAAATGAGCAGTTCTTC

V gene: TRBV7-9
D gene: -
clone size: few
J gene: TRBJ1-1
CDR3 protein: CASSPVGRGTEAFF
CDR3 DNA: TGTGCCAGCAGCCCCGTGGGCAGGGGCACTGAAGCTTTCTTT

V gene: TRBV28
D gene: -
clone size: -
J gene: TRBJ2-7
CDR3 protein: CASSWVQGSSEQYF
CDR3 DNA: TGTGCCAGCAGTTGGGTACAGGGAAGTAGCGAGCAGTACTTC

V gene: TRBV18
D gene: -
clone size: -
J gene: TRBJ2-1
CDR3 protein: CASSPRTEGEQFF
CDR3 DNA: TGTGCCAGCTCACCAAGGACAGAGGGGGAGCAGTTCTTC